A single TCR beta chain is shown here with its context. Its target is not known. Here immunoSEQ multiplex PCR was the method, and the copy in TCRdb shows in-frame clones only, minus some. The sample records nearly 65,000 clones, around 93% being singletons. Excluded were patients having autoimmune disease history or systemic immunosuppression. Trimming took off 3 bases at V and 5 bases at J, with 19 bases between the two ends. The CDR3 runs to 17 residues. The germline V gene has CDR1 MDHEN and CDR2 SYDVKM. The sample is drawn from a study of OX40 agonist ivuxolimab in advanced cancers. As for the study in general: People who had prior anti-PD-1, anti-PD-L1 or anti-CTLA-4 therapy could take part, and less than 50% had some.

The study's findings and limits: At 0.1 to 3.0 mg/kg and by week 6, clonal expansion occurred in CD4+ and CD8+ blood T cells.

This chain connects TRBV28 to TRBJ2-2, with D tentatively TRBD1 (7 bases). The clonotype originates from an adult with an advanced solid tumor such as melanoma, head and neck, liver or kidney cancer. The source was CD4+ or CD8+ T cells sorted from blood, collected in a trial of the OX40 agonist ivuxolimab. The CDR3, as DNA: TGTGCCAGCAGTTTCCGCTTGGAGGGGGCGAGGACCGGGGAGCTGTTTTTT. Translation gives CASSFRLEGARTGELFF.